Listed below are T cell receptor beta chains from one sample, sequenced in a study of blood T cell repertoires in COVID-19. Repertoires were generated with immunoSEQ multiplex PCR, while TCRdb's copy carries only in-frame clones and drops some. The repertoire holds approximately 290,000 clones, with 75% to 90% as singletons. Sequencing was performed on PBMCs or T cells enriched from blood (not recorded which). These receptors all come from a woman under 40 who had recovered from COVID-19. The CDR3 runs from the conserved cysteine through the conserved F or W. D genes are given only for firm matches. Some rows have no size entry. The others give once, few or many, or a class for an expanded clone.

NA,TRBV2,TRBJ1-6,once,TGTGCCAGCAGGACCGGCGAGGGACCCCTCCACTTT,CASRTGEGPLHF
TRBD1,TRBV5-1,TRBJ1-2,NA,TGCGCCAGCAGCCGACAGACAGGGAACTATGGCTACACCTTC,CASSRQTGNYGYTF
TRBD2,TRBV6-5,TRBJ2-3,few,TGTGCCAGCAACCCTAGCGGGAGCACAGATACGCAGTATTTT,CASNPSGSTDTQYF
NA,TRBV3-1/TRBV3-2,TRBJ1-1,NA,TGTGCCAGCAGCCAAGACCCAGGGCGTACTAAAGCTTTCTTT,CASSQDPGRTKAFF
NA,TRBV6-1,TRBJ1-6,NA,TGTGCCAGCAGTGAACAACAGGGTTATAATTCACCCCTCCACTTT,CASSEQQGYNSPLHF
NA,TRBV11-2,TRBJ1-1,NA,TGTGCCAGCAGCCGGGGGACTGAAGCTTTCTTT,CASSRGTEAFF
TRBD2,TRBV11-3,TRBJ2-1,NA,TGTGCCAGCAGCTTAGACACCGGGACTAATCTGTTCTTC,CASSLDTGTNLFF
NA,TRBV6-4,TRBJ2-1,few,TGTGCCAGCAGTGAGAGCGGTAACTACAATGAGCAGTTCTTC,CASSESGNYNEQFF
NA,TRBV5-1,TRBJ2-3,NA,TGCGCCAGCAGCTCAGGCGACCAGAGCACAGATACGCAGTATTTT,CASSSGDQSTDTQYF
TRBD1,TRBV7-9,TRBJ1-1,NA,TGTGCCAGCAGCCCGACAGGGCCCTTAGACACTGAAGCTTTCTTT,CASSPTGPLDTEAFF
NA,TRBV11-2,TRBJ1-3,NA,TGTGCCAGCACCATCGACAGGCTCTCTGGAAACACCATATATTTT,CASTIDRLSGNTIYF
NA,TRBV28,TRBJ1-5,once,TGTGCCAGCAGTCTGGGATCAGGAGGATATAGCAATCAGCCCCAGCATTTT,CASSLGSGGYSNQPQHF
TRBD1,TRBV27,TRBJ2-1,many,TGTGCCAGCAGTTTCTTCGGGACAGGGGGCCCCTACAATGAGCAGTTCTTC,CASSFFGTGGPYNEQFF
TRBD2,TRBV6-2/TRBV6-3,TRBJ2-2,NA,TGTGCCAGCAGCCCGGGACTAGCCGACACCGGGGAGCTGTTTTTT,CASSPGLADTGELFF
NA,TRBV30,TRBJ2-7,NA,TGTGCCTGGAGTGTGTCCCCCGTCGGCGAGCAGTACTTC,CAWSVSPVGEQYF
NA,TRBV4-1,TRBJ2-7,once,TGCGCCAGCAGCCAAGTGGCCGTAGGGGGAGACGAGCAGTACTTC,CASSQVAVGGDEQYF